Presented here are 32 T cell receptor beta chains from one specimen sequenced in a study of beta chain features in type 1 diabetes. Expressed TCRB transcripts were sequenced because the entire RNA isolate underwent reverse transcription. The method was immunoSEQ multiplex PCR; TCRdb's version includes in-frame clones alone and lacks a portion of them. This sample has 860,000 or so clones, with roughly 15% found just once. Material for sequencing was naive CD4+ T cells from blood. These receptors came from a woman aged 18-29 years in good health.

This clone has just a few counts. V and J are TRBV7-8 and TRBJ2-2; possibly TRBD2 for D (5 bases). Germline-derived CDR1 and CDR2 are SGHVS and FQNEAQ. The CDR3 has 15 residues. Trimming shortened V by 7 bases and J by 6 bases, and 18 bases separated the two germline ends. The CDR3 bases are TGTGCCAGCACTCTAACGAGGGCAGGCGCCGGGGAGCTGTTTTTT. Translation: CASTLTRAGAGELFF.

The chain couples TRBV5-6 to TRBJ2-2; TRBD1 matches at 9 bases. The CDR3 runs 16 residues. Germline values: CDR1 SGHDT, CDR2 YYEEEE. V lost 1 base, J lost 0 bases, and 1 base stayed unmatched. The CDR3 here is CASSLNRGPNTGELFF. The CDR3 nucleotides are TGTGCCAGCAGCTTGAACAGGGGGCCGAACACCGGGGAGCTGTTTTTT.

The chain links TRBV4-3 to TRBJ2-1, with 15 nucleotides matching TRBD2. CDR3 length equals 17 residues. Per germline, CDR1 LGHNA and CDR2 YSLEER. The trim removed 4 bases at V and 4 bases at J, leaving 5 bases unmatched. The CDR3 region has the DNA TGCGCCAGCAGCCCGGGACTAGCGGGAGGACTATACAATGAGCAGTTCTTC. Its translation is CASSPGLAGGLYNEQFF.

The chain recombines TRBV28 with TRBJ2-7, with 10 positions matching TRBD2. J lost 6 bases, V lost 9 bases, and 5 bases had no gene match. The CDR3 has 12 residues. Germline lookup yields CDR1 MDHEN and CDR2 SYDVKM. The CDR3, as DNA: TGTGCCAGTTCTAGCGGGAGTCGCGAGCAGTACTTC. It is translated as CASSSGSREQYF.

The rearrangement uses TRBV7-9 and TRBJ2-7, with 8 bases fitting TRBD1. Trimming took 5 bases from V and 3 from J; bases not matched to a gene: 6. Germline assignment: CDR1 SEHNR and CDR2 FQNEAQ (reference sequence). The CDR3 is 14 residues long. CDR3: CASSHGQGLYEQYF. For the CDR3, the DNA is TGTGCCAGCAGCCACGGACAGGGCCTCTACGAGCAGTACTTC.

V gene TRBV21-1 combines with J gene TRBJ1-4. TRBV21-1 is marked as a pseudogene. There are 14 residues in the CDR3. The CDR3 is CAITDGRQNEKLFF. The CDR3 DNA is TGTGCCATCACGGATGGGCGGCAGAATGAAAAACTGTTTTTT.

Notes on this clone: An end of the junction differs from the germline gene, which may be a read error. V and J are TRBV30 and TRBJ1-2, with unresolved D. The CDR3 has 8 amino acids. Germline-derived CDR1 and CDR2 are GTSNPN and SVGIG (reference sequence). The DNA of the CDR3 is TGTGCCTGGAAATACAAACCCTTC. This encodes CAWKYKPF.

This clone showed up just a few times. V usage is TRBV7-9 and J usage is TRBJ2-7; D might be TRBD2 (6 bases). This CDR3 is 17 amino acids long. CDR1 SEHNR and CDR2 FQNEAQ come from the germline V gene (reference sequence). Trimming stripped 1 base from V and 5 bases from J, with 21 bases between. The CDR3 sequence is CASSLGRRPGVSHEQYF. DNA of the CDR3: TGTGCCAGCAGCTTAGGCCGACGGCCGGGAGTCAGCCACGAGCAGTACTTC.

The V gene is TRBV13, the J gene TRBJ1-1, with D possibly TRBD1 on 6 matching bases. Trimming stripped 5 bases from V and 1 base from J, with 14 bases between. Germline lookup yields CDR1 PRHDT and CDR2 FYEKMQ (reference sequence). The CDR3 contains 15 residues. The CDR3 loop is CASSQIQGWNTEAFF. In DNA form, the CDR3 reads TGTGCCAGCAGCCAGATACAGGGTTGGAACACTGAAGCTTTCTTT.

This clone was counted a few times. The gene calls are TRBV19 and TRBJ2-4, with a weak D call TRBD2 (5 bases). The CDR3 length is 12 residues. The germline V gene encodes CDR1 LNHDA and CDR2 SQIVND (reference sequence). V dropped 5 bases and J dropped 9 bases, with 11 bases sitting between them. The CDR3, as DNA: TGTGCCAGTAGTGGAGAGGGCGGCATTCAGTACTTC. It encodes CASSGEGGIQYF.

The chain recombines TRBV21-1 with TRBJ2-2; the table's D call of TRBD1 was not tested on the DNA. TRBV21-1 is a pseudogene locus. This CDR3 region has 17 residues. For the CDR3, the DNA is TGTGCCAGCAGAACGGAGGACAGCCGAATACTCACCGGGGAGCTGTTTTTT. Translating gives CASRTEDSRILTGELFF.

The chain combines TRBV5-1 with TRBJ2-7; 9 bases are a match to TRBD1. The V and J ends lost 4 bases and 5 bases, in that order; junction bases with no gene match: 7. The germline V gene encodes CDR1 SGHRS and CDR2 YFSETQ. CDR3 size: 14 residues. The CDR3 region has the DNA TGCGCCAGCAGCACAACCGGGACAGGGCACGAGCAGTACTTC. This sequence encodes CASSTTGTGHEQYF.

Concerning this clone itself: One end of the junction does not line up with germline, which may come from a read error. The rearrangement uses TRBV7-7 and TRBJ2-1; D is possibly TRBD2 (5 bases). CDR3 size: 15 residues. Germline loops: CDR1 SSHAT, CDR2 FNYEAQ (reference sequence). Here the CDR3 DNA reads TGTGCTAGCAGCCCTACAACGGGCGCGGGTAATGAGCAGTTCTTC. It yields the protein CASSPTTGAGNEQFF.

The rearrangement uses TRBV5-6 and TRBJ1-1; 7 bases fit TRBD1. The germline V gene has CDR1 SGHDT and CDR2 YYEEEE. J lost 0 bases, V lost 1 base, and 9 bases had no gene match. The length of the CDR3 is 17 residues. CDR3 DNA: TGTGCCAGCAGCTTGTACAGGGGTTCAATGATGAACACTGAAGCTTTCTTT. The encoded protein is CASSLYRGSMMNTEAFF. The full variable domain, completed using reference TRBV5-6 and TRBJ1-1, is DAGVTQSPTHLIKTRGQQVTLRCSPKSGHDTVSWYQQALGQGPQFIFQYYEEEERQRGNFPDRFSGHQFPNYSSELNVNALLLGDSALYLCASSLYRGSMMNTEAFFGQGTRLTVV.

The J gene is TRBJ2-5, the V gene TRBV29-1; 7 bases match TRBD1. CDR3 length: 16 residues. The V gene's germline CDR1 is SQVTM and CDR2 ANQGSEA. The V segment lost 2 bases and the J segment 5 bases; nucleotides outside the gene matches: 14. This CDR3 reads CSVEHPGGAGWETQYF. CDR3 coding DNA: TGCAGCGTTGAACACCCAGGGGGAGCAGGGTGGGAGACCCAGTACTTC.

This chain connects TRBV7-2 to TRBJ1-1; a possible D gene is TRBD1 (6 bases). Trimming removed 2 bases from V and 8 bases from J, with 15 bases in between. Looked up from germline, CDR1 is SGHTA and CDR2 is FQGNSA. This CDR3 is 14 amino acids long. This CDR3 reads CASSLPGGPGEAFF. The CDR3 DNA sequence: TGTGCCAGCAGCTTACCGGGGGGCCCAGGGGAAGCTTTCTTT.

This clone was observed a few times. The gene calls are TRBV6-1 and TRBJ2-1; no clear D. The CDR3 totals 13 residues. V was shortened by 8 bases and J by 0 bases, with 8 bases between the two germline ends. The germline V gene has CDR1 MNHNS and CDR2 SASEGT. The CDR3 loop is CASFSPSYNEQFF. The CDR3 DNA is TGTGCCAGCTTTAGCCCCTCCTACAATGAGCAGTTCTTC.

This clone was recorded a few times. The rearrangement uses TRBV7-8 and TRBJ2-7; 7 bases fit TRBD1. Per germline, CDR1 SGHVS and CDR2 FQNEAQ. This CDR3 spans 15 amino acids. The junction had 12 bases not matched to a gene; V was cut back by 1 base and J by 9 bases. CDR3 DNA sequence: TGTGCCAGCAGCTTAGGGGTAGGGGGCCCTAGTTGGCAGTACTTC. It is translated as CASSLGVGGPSWQYF.

J is TRBJ2-5 and V is TRBV7-5; the table names TRBD1, a call not compared with the DNA. TRBV7-5 is marked as a pseudogene. The CDR3 is 14 residues long. CDR3 in amino acids: CASSLRGPQETQYF. In DNA form, the CDR3 reads TGTGCCAGCAGCTTGAGGGGGCCCCAAGAGACCCAGTACTTC.

V gene TRBV7-9 combines with J gene TRBJ1-4; weak D call: TRBD1 (5 bases). Germline V lookup: CDR1 SEHNR, CDR2 FQNEAQ (reference sequence). The CDR3 runs to 14 residues. The V and J ends lost 6 bases and 8 bases respectively, with 16 bases between them. This CDR3 reads CASRPGAKREKLFF. The CDR3 DNA follows: TGTGCCAGCAGACCCGGGGCCAAGCGGGAAAAACTGTTTTTT.

This clone came up a few times. This chain links TRBV18 with TRBJ2-7; 9 nucleotides agree with TRBD2. Germline V gives CDR1 KGHSH, CDR2 LQKENI. This CDR3 region has 17 residues. With 3 bases clipped from V and 5 bases from J, the junction kept 14 bases outside the gene matches. The CDR3 spells CASSPRISGRIGNEQYF. The CDR3 DNA sequence: TGTGCCAGCTCACCGCGCATTAGCGGGAGAATAGGCAACGAGCAGTACTTC. Drawing the rest from reference TRBV18 and TRBJ2-7, the complete variable domain is NAGVMQNPRHLVRRRGQEARLRCSPMKGHSHVYWYRQLPEEGLKFMVYLQKENIIDESGMPKERFSAEFPKEGPSILRIQQVVRGDSAAYFCASSPRISGRIGNEQYFGPGTRLTVT.

The chain combines TRBV19 with TRBJ1-5, with 8 positions matching TRBD1. Germline V gene data show CDR1 as LNHDA and CDR2 as SQIVND (reference sequence). The CDR3 consists of 14 residues. V shed 0 bases, J shed 9 bases, and the junction held 4 bases outside the gene matches. The CDR3 DNA reads as TGTGCCAGTAGTATAGAAGGACAGGGTTTGCCCCAGCATTTT. Translated, it gives CASSIEGQGLPQHF.

For this clone: Other DNA sequences from this sample encode an identical CDR3 as well. This CDR3 is CASSEAGYEQYF. CDR3 nucleotides: TGTGCCAGCAGTGAGGCAGGCTACGAGCAGTACTTC. The chain couples TRBV2 to TRBJ2-7; D not certain. The CDR3 contains 12 residues. The V and J ends lost 3 bases and 3 bases respectively, with 6 bases between them. Looked up from germline, CDR1 is SNHLY and CDR2 is FYNNEI.

J is TRBJ1-2 and V is TRBV7-2; 9 bases agree with TRBD1. The CDR3 consists of 17 residues. Germline V CDR1 and CDR2: SGHTA, FQGNSA. V trimming: 7 bases; J trimming: 5 bases; junction bases outside the gene matches: 17. The CDR3 DNA follows: TGTGCCAGCACCCCCGGACAGGGGACGGGACTAGGGTATGGCTACACCTTC. Residues: CASTPGQGTGLGYGYTF.

The V call is TRBV18, the J call TRBJ2-5, with D possibly TRBD2 on 6 matching bases. Germline V CDR1 and CDR2: KGHSH, LQKENI. This CDR3 is 13 amino acids long. Trimming stripped 4 bases from V and 5 bases from J, with 11 bases between. The CDR3 DNA follows: TGTGCCAGCTCACAATCACGGGGGGAGACCCAGTACTTC. Translating it yields CASSQSRGETQYF.

The chain is built from TRBV14 and TRBJ2-3; D is possibly TRBD1 or TRBD2 (5 bases each). Germline values: CDR1 SGHDN, CDR2 FVKESK. This CDR3 is 16 amino acids long. With 4 bases removed from V and 9 bases from J, the gap between germline ends came to 23 bases. CDR3 bases: TGTGCCAGCAGCCTTGACTCTGGGGGAAGCGTTAGAACGCAGTATTTT. Protein product: CASSLDSGGSVRTQYF.

The sample holds a few counts of this clone. V gene TRBV7-2 combines with J gene TRBJ2-2; D may correspond to TRBD1 or TRBD2 (6 bases each). The CDR3 totals 14 residues. Germline V CDR1 and CDR2: SGHTA, FQGNSA. V dropped 3 bases and J dropped 6 bases, with 11 bases sitting between them. The CDR3 DNA sequence: TGTGCCAGCAGCTTGGAGGGGGGATCCGGGGAGCTGTTTTTT. It codes for CASSLEGGSGELFF.

The V and J genes are TRBV7-2 and TRBJ2-3, with 9 bases matching TRBD2. This CDR3 spans 14 amino acids. In germline, CDR1 is SGHTA, CDR2 FQGNSA. The trim removed 5 bases at V and 8 bases at J, leaving 8 bases unmatched. CDR3: CASSRSGRGRTQYF. The CDR3 region has the DNA TGTGCCAGCAGCCGTAGCGGGAGAGGGCGTACGCAGTATTTT. Using reference TRBV7-2 and TRBJ2-3 for the parts outside the CDR3, the full variable domain is GAGVSQSPSNKVTEKGKDVELRCDPISGHTALYWYRQSLGQGLEFLIYFQGNSAPDKSGLPSDRFSAERTGGSVSTLTIQRTQQEDSAVYLCASSRSGRGRTQYFGPGTRLTVL.

The gene calls are TRBV28 and TRBJ2-3; TRBD1 or TRBD2 may be the D gene (6 bases each). The length of the CDR3 is 15 residues. Germline loops: CDR1 MDHEN, CDR2 SYDVKM. The V and J ends lost 6 bases and 2 bases respectively, with 15 bases between them. The CDR3 coding sequence is TGTGCCAGCAGGGGGGCGCGGGATACCACAGATACGCAGTATTTT. Residues: CASRGARDTTDTQYF.

The chain recombines TRBV4-2 with TRBJ2-7; D remains ambiguous. Germline lookup yields CDR1 LGHNA and CDR2 YNFKEQ. The CDR3 sequence is 15 residues long. Trimming took off 1 base at V and 3 bases at J, with 13 bases between the two ends. CDR3 residues: CASSQVGLHLYEQYF. CDR3 in DNA: TGTGCCAGCAGCCAAGTAGGCCTGCATCTCTACGAGCAGTACTTC.

The chain uses TRBV7-8 and TRBJ1-5; tentative D call: TRBD1 (5 bases). The germline CDR1 and CDR2 sequences are SGHVS and FQNEAQ. The CDR3 runs 17 residues. V lost 5 bases to trimming and J lost 4 bases, with 21 bases between them. The CDR3 nucleotides are TGTGCCAGCAGCCCAGAGGTTCCGGGACCGACGAATCAGCCCCAGCATTTT. This translates into CASSPEVPGPTNQPQHF. The full variable domain, rest sourced from reference TRBV7-8 and TRBJ1-5, is GAGVSQSPRYKVAKRGQDVALRCDPISGHVSLFWYQQALGQGPEFLTYFQNEAQLDKSGLPSDRFFAERPEGSVSTLKIQRTQQEDSAVYLCASSPEVPGPTNQPQHFGDGTRLSIL.

V is TRBV12-5 and J is TRBJ2-3, with a weak D call TRBD1 (6 bases). The CDR3 has 11 residues. Germline CDR1 and CDR2: LGHNT and FRNRAP. Trimming took off 5 bases at V and 11 bases at J, with 11 bases between the two ends. CDR3 residues: CASGIRDKQYF. The DNA of the CDR3 is TGTGCTAGTGGTATCAGGGACAAGCAGTATTTT.